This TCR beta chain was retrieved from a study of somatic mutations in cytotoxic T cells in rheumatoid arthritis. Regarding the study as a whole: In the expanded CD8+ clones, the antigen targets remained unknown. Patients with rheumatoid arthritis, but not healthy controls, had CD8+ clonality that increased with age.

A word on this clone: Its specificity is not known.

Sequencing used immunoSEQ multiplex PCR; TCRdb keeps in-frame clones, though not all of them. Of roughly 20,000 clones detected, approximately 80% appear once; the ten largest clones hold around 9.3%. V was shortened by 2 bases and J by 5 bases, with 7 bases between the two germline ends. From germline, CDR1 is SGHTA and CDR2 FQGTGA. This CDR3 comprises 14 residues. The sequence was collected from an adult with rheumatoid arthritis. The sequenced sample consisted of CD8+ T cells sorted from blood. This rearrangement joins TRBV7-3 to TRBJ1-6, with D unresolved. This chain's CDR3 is CASSLYGNNSPLHF. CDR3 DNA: TGTGCCAGCAGCTTATACGGGAATAATTCACCCCTCCACTTT.